This T cell receptor (beta chain) was sequenced for a study of identical twins' blood T cells. Overall study context: About twelve libraries, six alpha and six beta, gave about 49 million reads.

The study's findings and limits: Top TCRbeta clonotypes were shared more with twin than unrelated donors.

Of note for this clonotype: Its matching antigen is unknown.

Libraries were made from RNA as TCR cDNA, using a modified protocol. MiXCR, run by TCRdb on the 5' RACE reads, gives a single entry per CDR3 protein. In the table there are roughly 340,000 distinct CDR3 sequences, approximately 30% of which are singletons. Likely shared infections and vaccines: all three twin pairs were reared together. The CDR3 contains 13 residues. The germline V and J ends were trimmed by 6 bases and 8 bases, with 16 bases remaining between them. CDR1 is SEHNR, CDR2 FQNEAQ, per germline (reference sequence). This receptor was taken from a woman between 18 and 50 years old in good health. The chain employs TRBV7-9 and TRBJ1-2; D is unclear. Source material: PBMCs. The CDR3 nucleotides are TGTGCCAGCAGGGCACCAGCTACCGTAGGCTACACCTTC. Translation: CASRAPATVGYTF.